The 18 T cell receptor beta chains below were found in one sample sequenced in a study of naive and memory T cell subsets. Their antigens remain unidentified. Whole-study results and caveats: Possibly reflecting memory cells re-expressing CD45RA, a few larger clonotypes occurred in naive repertoires, especially CD8.

Both TRBC1 and TRBC2 were covered by a beta constant-region primer of two equimolar oligonucleotides. Nested alpha and beta constant-region primers with the SP2 primer drove four PCR rounds on ligated cDNA. TCRdb re-called the UMI-ligation and nested PCR reads with MiXCR, one entry per CDR3 protein. This table has roughly 140,000 distinct CDR3 sequences, about a fifth appearing once. The sample consisted of naive CD8+ T cells from blood. The receptors originated from a human donor in good health.

V is TRBV6-5 and J is TRBJ2-7; 10 positions match TRBD2. The CDR3 is 16 amino acids. CDR1 is MNHEY, CDR2 SVGAGI, per germline. The V and J ends lost 5 bases and 0 bases, in that order; junction bases with no gene match: 7. The CDR3 DNA reads TGTGCCAGCAGTCCCGGGACTAGCGACATCTCCTACGAGCAGTACTTC. This encodes CASSPGTSDISYEQYF.

In nucleotides, the CDR3 is TGTGCCAGCAGTGCCCGGGACTACCCCCCAGATACGCAGTATTTT. It specifies CASSARDYPPDTQYF. This sequence joins TRBV2 and TRBJ2-3; 7 nucleotides line up with TRBD2. Germline V gene sequence: CDR1 SNHLY, CDR2 FYNNEI. This CDR3 comprises 15 residues. Trimming cost V 4 bases and J 4 bases; bases outside gene matches: 8.

Many counts were recorded for this clonotype. The chain links TRBV29-1 to TRBJ2-2, with no clear D. Germline V gives CDR1 SQVTM, CDR2 ANQGSEA. The V and J ends lost 7 bases and 7 bases respectively, with 16 bases between them. The CDR3 runs to 13 residues. The CDR3 here is CSAPLPSDGELFF. CDR3 nucleotides: TGCAGCGCCCCGCTACCTTCGGACGGGGAGCTGTTTTTT.

The rearrangement joins TRBV9 to TRBJ2-1, with D hard to call. The germline V and J ends were trimmed by 3 bases and 4 bases, with 23 bases remaining between them. The CDR3 has 18 residues. Germline V gene lookup returns CDR1 SGDLS and CDR2 YYNGEE. CDR3 sequence reads: CASSGAGRMELEYNEQFF. In DNA form, the CDR3 reads TGTGCCAGCAGCGGAGCAGGAAGAATGGAGTTAGAGTACAATGAGCAGTTCTTC.

V and J are TRBV6-6 and TRBJ2-3; 8 positions agree with TRBD2. The germline CDR1 and CDR2 sequences are MNHNY and SVGAGI (reference sequence). V gave up 2 bases and J gave up 0 bases; unmatched junction bases: 10. This CDR3 spans 18 amino acids. The CDR3 DNA reads TGTGCCAGCAGTTACACTTCACTAGCGGAAGATAGCACAGATACGCAGTATTTT. Translating gives CASSYTSLAEDSTDTQYF.

This clonotype was observed a few times. The gene calls are TRBV25-1 and TRBJ2-1; D might be TRBD2 (6 bases). V was cut by 1 base and J by 5 bases, with 15 bases left in between. The CDR3 totals 16 residues. The germline gives CDR1 MGHDK, CDR2 SYGVNS. CDR3 bases: TGTGCCAGCAGTGAATGGGTGGCTAGCGAGGACAATGAGCAGTTCTTC. It codes for CASSEWVASEDNEQFF. Full variable domain (outside the CDR3, taken from reference TRBV25-1 and TRBJ2-1): EADIYQTPRYLVIGTGKKITLECSQTMGHDKMYWYQQDPGMELHLIHYSYGVNSTEKGDLSSESTVSRIRTEHFPLTLESARPSHTSQYLCASSEWVASEDNEQFFGPGTRLTVL.

There are a few counts of this clonotype. In DNA, the CDR3 is TGTGCCAGCAACAACAGGGCAATCACCGGGGAGCTGTTTTTT. It translates to CASNNRAITGELFF. This chain connects TRBV11-3 to TRBJ2-2; D perhaps matches TRBD1 (6 bases). Germline loops: CDR1 SGHNT, CDR2 YENEEA. The ends were cut back, 7 bases at V and 4 bases at J, with 13 bases in the middle. This CDR3 spans 14 amino acids.

This clonotype was seen a handful of times. The chain employs TRBV6-5 and TRBJ1-1; a possible D gene is TRBD1 (6 bases). The CDR3 loop spans 13 amino acids. The germline CDR1 and CDR2 sequences are MNHEY and SVGAGI. Trimming removed 6 bases at V and 4 bases at J, with 12 bases between. The CDR3 protein is CASRSDRSTEAFF. The CDR3 DNA reads as TGTGCCAGCAGATCAGACAGGAGCACTGAAGCTTTCTTT.

J is TRBJ2-5 and V is TRBV12-3 or TRBV12-4, with D possibly TRBD2 on 6 matching bases. V lost 2 bases and J lost 0, with 19 bases in between. This CDR3 contains 18 residues. In DNA, the CDR3 is TGTGCCAGCAGTTTAACTCCCGCCGTGGTAGCGGACCAAGAGACCCAGTACTTC. This codes for CASSLTPAVVADQETQYF.

The sample holds a few counts of this clonotype. The chain combines TRBV5-1 with TRBJ2-7, with D possibly called TRBD1 or TRBD2 (5 bases each). There are 14 residues in the CDR3. V lost 6 bases and J lost 7, with 20 bases in between. Germline V gene data show CDR1 as SGHRS and CDR2 as YFSETQ. Here the CDR3 DNA reads TGCGCCAGCAACGAGAAACCAGGGTCGGGGGAGCAGTACTTC. Protein sequence: CASNEKPGSGEQYF.

This clonotype was detected a few times. The rearrangement uses TRBV9 and TRBJ2-3, with D perhaps given as TRBD1 or TRBD2 (5 bases each). The germline V gene encodes CDR1 SGDLS and CDR2 YYNGEE. The V end lost 0 bases, the J end lost 0 bases, and 5 bases lay between the germline ends. The CDR3 sequence is 14 residues long. CDR3 DNA sequence: TGTGCCAGCAGCGTAGGGGACAGCACAGATACGCAGTATTTT. Its protein product is CASSVGDSTDTQYF.

The chain employs TRBV6-2 or TRBV6-3 and TRBJ1-4, with D maybe TRBD1 (6 bases). The CDR3 consists of 17 residues. The germline V and J ends were trimmed by 2 bases and 5 bases, with 18 bases remaining between them. Germline CDR1 is MNHEY and CDR2 is SVGEGT. Here the CDR3 reads CASSYQRARTVNEKLFF. CDR3 nucleotides: TGTGCCAGCAGTTACCAGAGGGCCCGGACAGTCAATGAAAAACTGTTTTTT.

The J gene is TRBJ2-7, the V gene TRBV27, with TRBD1 matching over 7 bases. CDR1 is MNHEY, CDR2 SMNVEV, per germline (reference sequence). The CDR3 contains 15 residues. The V and J ends lost 2 bases and 1 base, in that order; junction bases with no gene match: 5. This CDR3 reads CASSLRGQNSYEQYF. In DNA form, the CDR3 reads TGTGCCAGCAGTTTACGGGGACAGAATTCCTACGAGCAGTACTTC.

The CDR3 loop is CSVAQGGYEQYF. The CDR3 coding sequence is TGCAGCGTCGCACAGGGCGGGTACGAGCAGTACTTC. The J gene is TRBJ2-7, the V gene TRBV29-1, with a weak D call TRBD1 (6 bases). This CDR3 has 12 amino acids. Germline assignment: CDR1 SQVTM and CDR2 ANQGSEA. Trimming took off 6 bases at V and 4 bases at J, with 13 bases between the two ends.

In this sample, this clonotype turned up a few times. This chain joins TRBV4-1 and TRBJ2-7; D may be TRBD1 (6 bases). The V and J ends lost 1 base and 0 bases respectively, with 13 bases between them. The CDR3 is 16 residues long. Germline CDR1 and CDR2: MGHRA and YSYEKL. CDR3 DNA sequence: TGCGCCAGCAGCCAAGTAATGGGACAAGGCTCCTACGAGCAGTACTTC. Its protein product is CASSQVMGQGSYEQYF.

The rearrangement links TRBV3-1 to TRBJ2-1; 9 bases are a match to TRBD2. The V and J ends lost 0 bases and 6 bases, in that order; junction bases with no gene match: 18. Germline lookup yields CDR1 LGHDT and CDR2 YNNKEL (reference sequence). The CDR3 is 20 residues long. The CDR3 DNA reads as TGTGCCAGCAGCCAAGAAAATCGAGTACCCGCGGGAGGGCCGCTCAATGAGCAGTTCTTC. Protein: CASSQENRVPAGGPLNEQFF.

The genes are TRBV12-3 or TRBV12-4 and TRBJ2-7; no reliable D call. V lost 2 bases and J 2 bases, leaving 4 bases between the germline ends. The CDR3 spans 12 residues. The CDR3: CASSLTTYEQYF. DNA for the CDR3: TGTGCCAGCAGTTTAACGACCTACGAGCAGTACTTC.

The chain recombines TRBV6-5 with TRBJ2-1; 8 nucleotides agree with TRBD1. CDR3 length: 16 amino acids. Germline CDR1 is MNHEY and CDR2 is SVGAGI. The V gene end was trimmed by 1 base and the J gene end by 8 bases; junction bases not matched to a gene: 10. CDR3 nucleotide sequence: TGTGCCAGCAGTTACTTAATGGGACAGGAATACCATGAGCAGTTCTTC. Protein product: CASSYLMGQEYHEQFF.